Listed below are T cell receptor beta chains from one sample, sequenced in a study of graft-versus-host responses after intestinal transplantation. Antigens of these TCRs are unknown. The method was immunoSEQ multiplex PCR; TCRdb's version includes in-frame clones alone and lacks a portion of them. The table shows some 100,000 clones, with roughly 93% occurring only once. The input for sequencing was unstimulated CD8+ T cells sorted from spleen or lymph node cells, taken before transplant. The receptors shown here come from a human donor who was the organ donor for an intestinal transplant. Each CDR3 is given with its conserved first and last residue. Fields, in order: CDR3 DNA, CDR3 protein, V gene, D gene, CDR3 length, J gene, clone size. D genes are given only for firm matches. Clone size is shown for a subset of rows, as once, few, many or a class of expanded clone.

TGTGCCAGCAGGACTTCGGCCCGGGGAGAGCAGTTCTTC | CASRTSARGEQFF | TRBV28 | . | 13 | TRBJ2-1 | .
TGTGCCAGCAGTGTAGGGACAGAATTTAACTATGGCTACACCTTC | CASSVGTEFNYGYTF | TRBV2 | TRBD1 | 15 | TRBJ1-2 | .
TGTGCCAGCAACGCGGGGGGGAATGAGCAGTTCTTC | CASNAGGNEQFF | TRBV6-5 | TRBD2 | 12 | TRBJ2-1 | .
TGTGCCAGCAGCGTAGGAGGGTCCACTGAAGCTTTCTTT | CASSVGGSTEAFF | TRBV9 | . | 13 | TRBJ1-1 | .
TGCGCCAGCAGCCAAGAGTCGGGACAGGACAATCAGCCCCAGCATTTT | CASSQESGQDNQPQHF | TRBV4-3 | TRBD1 | 16 | TRBJ1-5 | .
TGTGCCAGCAGTTTGCCGGGTCCCGGCGGACAGCGTATTGAAGCTTTCTTT | CASSLPGPGGQRIEAFF | TRBV28 | . | 17 | TRBJ1-1 | .
TGTGCCAGCACGGCAGGGGGTAGCAATCAGCCCCAGCATTTT | CASTAGGSNQPQHF | TRBV27 | TRBD1 | 14 | TRBJ1-5 | .
TGCGCCAGCAGCTTCGGCAGGGGCGCTGAAGCTTTCTTT | CASSFGRGAEAFF | TRBV5-1 | . | 13 | TRBJ1-1 | .
TGTGCCAGTAGTATAGGTGGGACGGGAGATTACGAGCAGTACTTC | CASSIGGTGDYEQYF | TRBV19 | . | 15 | TRBJ2-7 | once
TGCGCCAGCAGTGAAGCCAGGGGAAACACCATATATTTT | CASSEARGNTIYF | TRBV6-1 | . | 13 | TRBJ1-3 | .
TGTGCCAGCAGCTTGGGGTTCCGGGACAGGGGCTCGGAGACCCAGTACTTC | CASSLGFRDRGSETQYF | TRBV7-9 | TRBD1 | 17 | TRBJ2-5 | .
TGTGCCAGCAGCTTAAGCCAGCGGGGGAGGGCCTACGAGCAGTACTTC | CASSLSQRGRAYEQYF | TRBV7-9 | TRBD2 | 16 | TRBJ2-7 | once
TGTGCCAGCAGCGAGGCGGACAGGGACAAGCACCTATATGGCTACACCTTC | CASSEADRDKHLYGYTF | TRBV7-6 | TRBD1 | 17 | TRBJ1-2 | .
TGTGCCAGCAGCGCCGGGACAGGGGTGAACGAGCAGTACTTC | CASSAGTGVNEQYF | TRBV7-9 | TRBD1 | 14 | TRBJ2-7 | once
TGCGCCAGCAGCCAAGACGGTCTATACACAGATACGCAGTATTTT | CASSQDGLYTDTQYF | TRBV4-1 | . | 15 | TRBJ2-3 | .
TGCGCCAGCAGTCGGAGAGGGCCCCAAGGCTCTGGAAACACCATATATTTT | CASSRRGPQGSGNTIYF | TRBV23-1 | . | 17 | TRBJ1-3 | .
TGTGCCAGCAGCTCATGGACAGATTCATCTGGCTACACCTTC | CASSSWTDSSGYTF | TRBV5-4 | . | 14 | TRBJ1-2 | .
TGTGCCAGTAGTATTGGGGCGGACGGCTACACCTTC | CASSIGADGYTF | TRBV19 | . | 12 | TRBJ1-2 | once
TGCGCCAGCAGCCAGACCTCCCCAGGGGCCACGGGGACTGAAGCTTTCTTT | CASSQTSPGATGTEAFF | TRBV4-1 | . | 17 | TRBJ1-1 | .